This entry describes one T cell receptor beta chain. By two-round multiplex PCR, the TCR beta CDR3 was amplified from genomic DNA. Specific primers for each TRBV and TRBJ gene were what first-round PCR used. In TCRdb, the multiplex PCR reads were re-called with MiXCR into one record per CDR3 protein. This table holds under 50,000 distinct CDR3 sequences, roughly a quarter found once. These data are taken from a study of prognosis after radiotherapy for stage I lung cancer. This CDR3 spans 14 amino acids. V lost 6 bases to trimming and J lost 1 base; unmatched junction nucleotides: 5. The V gene's germline CDR1 is SGHNT and CDR2 YYREEE (reference sequence).

Sequenced here: PBMCs, sampled before or after stereotactic body radiation therapy (not recorded which). This TCR derives from a donor aged 50 or older with non-small cell lung cancer. The rearrangement uses TRBV5-4 and TRBJ2-5, with 8 bases fitting TRBD2. Here the CDR3 DNA reads TGTGCCAGCACCGGGGCGGGGGGCCAAGAGACCCAGTACTTC. Its translation is CASTGAGGQETQYF.